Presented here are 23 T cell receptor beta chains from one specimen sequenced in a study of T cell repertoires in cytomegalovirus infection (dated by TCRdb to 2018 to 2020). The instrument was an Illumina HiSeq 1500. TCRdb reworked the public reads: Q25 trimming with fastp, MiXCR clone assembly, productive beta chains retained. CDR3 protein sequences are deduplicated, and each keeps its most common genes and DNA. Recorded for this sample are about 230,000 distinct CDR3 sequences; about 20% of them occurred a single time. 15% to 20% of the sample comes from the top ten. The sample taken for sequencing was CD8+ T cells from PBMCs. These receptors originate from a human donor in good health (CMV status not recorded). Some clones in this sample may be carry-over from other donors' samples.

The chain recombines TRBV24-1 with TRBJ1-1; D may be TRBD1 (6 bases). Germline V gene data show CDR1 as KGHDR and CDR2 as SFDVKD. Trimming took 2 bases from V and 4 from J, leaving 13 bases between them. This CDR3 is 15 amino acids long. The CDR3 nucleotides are TGTGCCACCAGTGATTCTATGACAGGTTCCACTGAAGCTTTCTTT. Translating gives CATSDSMTGSTEAFF.

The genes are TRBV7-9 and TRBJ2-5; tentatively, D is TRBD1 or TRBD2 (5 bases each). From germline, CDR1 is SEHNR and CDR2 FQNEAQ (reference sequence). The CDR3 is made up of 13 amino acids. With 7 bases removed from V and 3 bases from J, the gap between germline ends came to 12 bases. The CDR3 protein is CASIGDGKETQYF. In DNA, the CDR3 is TGTGCCAGCATCGGGGACGGTAAAGAGACCCAGTACTTC.

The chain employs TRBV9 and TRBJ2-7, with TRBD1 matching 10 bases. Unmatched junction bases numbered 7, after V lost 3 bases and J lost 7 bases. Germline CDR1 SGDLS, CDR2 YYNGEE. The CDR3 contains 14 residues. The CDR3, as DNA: TGTGCCAGCAGCGAGCGACAGGGGGCGGGTGAGCAGTACTTC. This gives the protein CASSERQGAGEQYF. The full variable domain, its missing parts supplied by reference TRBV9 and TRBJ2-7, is DSGVTQTPKHLITATGQRVTLRCSPRSGDLSVYWYQQSLDQGLQFLIQYYNGEERAKGNILERFSAQQFPDLHSELNLSSLELGDSALYFCASSERQGAGEQYFGPGTRLTVT.

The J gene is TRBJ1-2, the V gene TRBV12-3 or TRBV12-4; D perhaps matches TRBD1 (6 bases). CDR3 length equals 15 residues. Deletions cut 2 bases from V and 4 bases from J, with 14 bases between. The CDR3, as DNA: TGTGCCAGCAGTTTAAAGGGGACACCTAGCTATGGCTACACCTTC. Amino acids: CASSLKGTPSYGYTF.

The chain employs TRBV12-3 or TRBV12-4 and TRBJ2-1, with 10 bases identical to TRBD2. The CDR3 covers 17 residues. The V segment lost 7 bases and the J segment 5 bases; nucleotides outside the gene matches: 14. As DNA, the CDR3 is TGTGCCAGCATCCCAACCCCCCTAGCGGGGGTTCACAATGAGCAGTTCTTC. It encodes CASIPTPLAGVHNEQFF.

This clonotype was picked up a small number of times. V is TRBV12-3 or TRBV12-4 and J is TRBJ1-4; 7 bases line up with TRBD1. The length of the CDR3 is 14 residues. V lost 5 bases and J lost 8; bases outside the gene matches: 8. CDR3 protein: CASSQRGRNEKLFF. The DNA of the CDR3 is TGTGCCAGCAGTCAGAGGGGGCGTAACGAAAAACTGTTTTTT.

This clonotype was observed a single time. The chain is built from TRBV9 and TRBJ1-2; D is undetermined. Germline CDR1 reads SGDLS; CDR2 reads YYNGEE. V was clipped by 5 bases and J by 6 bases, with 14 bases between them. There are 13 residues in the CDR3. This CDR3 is CASSPSLPHGYTF. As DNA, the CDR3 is TGTGCCAGCAGTCCGTCCTTGCCCCATGGCTACACCTTC.

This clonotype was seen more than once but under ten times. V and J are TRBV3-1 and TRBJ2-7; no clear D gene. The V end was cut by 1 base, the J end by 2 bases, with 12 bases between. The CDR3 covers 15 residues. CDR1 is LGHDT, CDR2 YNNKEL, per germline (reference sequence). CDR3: CASSQVVGNTYEQYF. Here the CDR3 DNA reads TGTGCCAGCAGCCAAGTCGTGGGTAATACCTACGAGCAGTACTTC.

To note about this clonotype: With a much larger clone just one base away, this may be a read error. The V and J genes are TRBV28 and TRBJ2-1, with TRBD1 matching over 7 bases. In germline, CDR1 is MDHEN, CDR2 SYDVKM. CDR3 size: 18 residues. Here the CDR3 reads CASSSYREGQDSHNEQFF. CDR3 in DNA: TGTGCCAGCAGTTCCTACCGGGAAGGACAGGACTCCCACAATGAGCAGTTCTTC.

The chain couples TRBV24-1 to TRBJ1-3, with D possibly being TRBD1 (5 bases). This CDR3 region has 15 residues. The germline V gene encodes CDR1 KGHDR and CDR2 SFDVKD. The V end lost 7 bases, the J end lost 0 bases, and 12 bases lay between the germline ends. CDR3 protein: CATRGEQLSGNTIYF. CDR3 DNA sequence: TGTGCCACCAGGGGGGAACAGCTCTCTGGAAACACCATATATTTT.

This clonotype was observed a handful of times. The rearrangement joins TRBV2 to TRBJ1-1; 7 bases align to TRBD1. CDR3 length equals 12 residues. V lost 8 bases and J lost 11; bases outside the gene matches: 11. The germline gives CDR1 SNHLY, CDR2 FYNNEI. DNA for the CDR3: TGTGCCAGCGACTCGACAGGGACGAAGGCTTTCTTT. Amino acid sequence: CASDSTGTKAFF.

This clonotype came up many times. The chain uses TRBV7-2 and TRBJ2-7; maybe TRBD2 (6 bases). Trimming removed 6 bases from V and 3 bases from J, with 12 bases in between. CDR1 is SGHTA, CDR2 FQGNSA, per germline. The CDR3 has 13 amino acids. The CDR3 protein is CASSFGLFYEQYF. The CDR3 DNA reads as TGTGCCAGCAGTTTCGGACTATTCTACGAGCAGTACTTC.

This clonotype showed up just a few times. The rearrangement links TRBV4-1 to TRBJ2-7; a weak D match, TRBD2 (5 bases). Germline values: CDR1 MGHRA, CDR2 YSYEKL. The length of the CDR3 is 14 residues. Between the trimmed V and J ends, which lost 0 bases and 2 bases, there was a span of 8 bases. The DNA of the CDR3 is TGCGCCAGCAGCCAAGATGTGGGAGCCTACGAGCAGTACTTC. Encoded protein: CASSQDVGAYEQYF.

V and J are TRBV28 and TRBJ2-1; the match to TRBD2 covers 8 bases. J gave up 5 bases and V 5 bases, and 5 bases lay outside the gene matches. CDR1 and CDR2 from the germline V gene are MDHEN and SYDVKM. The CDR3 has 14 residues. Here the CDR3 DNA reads TGTGCCAGCAGTAACCTTAGCGGGGACAATGAGCAGTTCTTC. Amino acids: CASSNLSGDNEQFF.

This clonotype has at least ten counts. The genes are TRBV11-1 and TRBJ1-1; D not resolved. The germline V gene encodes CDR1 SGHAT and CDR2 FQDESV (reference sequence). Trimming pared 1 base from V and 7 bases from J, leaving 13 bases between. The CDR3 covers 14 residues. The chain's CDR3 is CASSLENNGFEAFF. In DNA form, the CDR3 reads TGTGCCAGCAGCTTAGAGAACAACGGGTTTGAAGCTTTCTTT.

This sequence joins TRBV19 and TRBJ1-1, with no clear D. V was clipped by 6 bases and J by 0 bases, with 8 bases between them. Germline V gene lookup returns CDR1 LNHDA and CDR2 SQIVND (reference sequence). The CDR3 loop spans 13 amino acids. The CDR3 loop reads CASSGNMNTEAFF. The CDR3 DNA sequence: TGTGCCAGTAGCGGGAACATGAACACTGAAGCTTTCTTT.

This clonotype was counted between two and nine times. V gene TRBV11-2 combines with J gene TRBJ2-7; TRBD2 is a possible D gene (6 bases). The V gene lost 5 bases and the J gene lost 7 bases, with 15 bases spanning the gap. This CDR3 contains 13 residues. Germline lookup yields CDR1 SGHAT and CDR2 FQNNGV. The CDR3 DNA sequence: TGTGCCAGCAGCCTATGGGGGACTCATGAGCAGTACTTC. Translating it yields CASSLWGTHEQYF.

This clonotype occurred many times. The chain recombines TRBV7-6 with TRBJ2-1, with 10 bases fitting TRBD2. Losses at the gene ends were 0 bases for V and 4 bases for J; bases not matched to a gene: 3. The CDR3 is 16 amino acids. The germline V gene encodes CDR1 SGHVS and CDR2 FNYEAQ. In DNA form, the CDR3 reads TGTGCCAGCAGCTTAGCACTAGCGGGACTTTACAATGAGCAGTTCTTC. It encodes CASSLALAGLYNEQFF.

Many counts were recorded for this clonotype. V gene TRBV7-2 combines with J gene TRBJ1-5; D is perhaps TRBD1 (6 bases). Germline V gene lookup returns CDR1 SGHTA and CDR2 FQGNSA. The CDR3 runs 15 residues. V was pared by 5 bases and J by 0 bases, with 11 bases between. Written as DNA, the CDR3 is TGTGCCAGCAGCCTGGGGACAAGTAGCAATCAGCCCCAGCATTTT. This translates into CASSLGTSSNQPQHF.

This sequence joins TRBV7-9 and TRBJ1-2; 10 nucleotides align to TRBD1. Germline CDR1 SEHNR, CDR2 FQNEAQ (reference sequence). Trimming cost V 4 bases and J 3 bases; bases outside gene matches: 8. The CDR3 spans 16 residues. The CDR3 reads CASSSRDRGLDYGYTF. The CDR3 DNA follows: TGTGCCAGCAGCTCCCGTGACAGGGGGCTCGACTATGGCTACACCTTC.

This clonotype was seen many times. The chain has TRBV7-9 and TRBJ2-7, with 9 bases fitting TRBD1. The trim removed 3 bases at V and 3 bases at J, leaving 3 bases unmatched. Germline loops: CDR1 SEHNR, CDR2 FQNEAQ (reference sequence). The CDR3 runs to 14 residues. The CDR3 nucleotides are TGTGCCAGCAGCTTGGGACAGGGAGGCTACGAGCAGTACTTC. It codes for CASSLGQGGYEQYF. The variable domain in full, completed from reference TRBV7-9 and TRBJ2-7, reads DTGVSQNPRHKITKRGQNVTFRCDPISEHNRLYWYRQTLGQGPEFLTYFQNEAQLEKSRLLSDRFSAERPKGSFSTLEIQRTEQGDSAMYLCASSLGQGGYEQYFGPGTRLTVT.

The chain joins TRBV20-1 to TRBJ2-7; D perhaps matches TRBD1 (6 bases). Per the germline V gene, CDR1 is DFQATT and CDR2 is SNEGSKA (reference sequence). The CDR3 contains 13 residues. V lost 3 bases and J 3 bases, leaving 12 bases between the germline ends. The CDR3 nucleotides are TGCAGTGCTAGGGAGGACAGAAACTACGAGCAGTACTTC. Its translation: CSAREDRNYEQYF.

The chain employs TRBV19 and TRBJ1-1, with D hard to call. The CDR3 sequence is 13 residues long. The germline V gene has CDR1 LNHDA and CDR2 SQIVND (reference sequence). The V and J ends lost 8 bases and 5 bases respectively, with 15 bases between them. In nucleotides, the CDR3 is TGTGCCAGTGGAATCGTAGGTTGGACTGAAGCTTTCTTT. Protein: CASGIVGWTEAFF.